This T cell receptor (beta chain) originates from a study of blood T cell repertoires in COVID-19. Trimming took 4 bases from V and 7 from J; bases not matched to a gene: 4. The CDR3 is made up of 15 amino acids. Per the germline V gene, CDR1 is SGHAT and CDR2 is FQNNGV. Per the original data handling: Reference gene primer amplification yielded estimated nucleated cell counts. Clones were read by immunoSEQ multiplex PCR, and TCRdb kept only the in-frame ones, dropping some. Clone size and the V and J calls come from that table; the DNA yielded D and trimming. The sample holds under 25,000 clones, more than 75% seen once.

The clonotype comes from a woman at least 80 years old with acute or convalescent COVID-19. The material sequenced was peripheral blood. The V gene is TRBV11-2, the J gene TRBJ2-1; 13 bases agree with TRBD2. CDR3 residues: CASSSLAGGRNEQFF. CDR3 nucleotides: TGTGCCAGCAGCTCACTAGCGGGGGGGCGTAATGAGCAGTTCTTC.